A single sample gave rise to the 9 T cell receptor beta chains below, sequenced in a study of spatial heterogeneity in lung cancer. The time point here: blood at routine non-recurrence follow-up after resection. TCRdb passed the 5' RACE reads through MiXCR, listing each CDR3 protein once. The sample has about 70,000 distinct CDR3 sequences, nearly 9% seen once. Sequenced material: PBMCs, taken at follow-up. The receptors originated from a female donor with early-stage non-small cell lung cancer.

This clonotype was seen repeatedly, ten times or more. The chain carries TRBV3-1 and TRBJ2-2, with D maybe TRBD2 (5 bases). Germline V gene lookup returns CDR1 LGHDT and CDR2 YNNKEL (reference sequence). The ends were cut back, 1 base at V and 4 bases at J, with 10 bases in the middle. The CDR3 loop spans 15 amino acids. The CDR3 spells CASSQVGVSTGELFF. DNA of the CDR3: TGTGCCAGCAGCCAAGTGGGAGTCTCCACCGGGGAGCTGTTTTTT. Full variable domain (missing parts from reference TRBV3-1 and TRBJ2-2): DTAVSQTPKYLVTQMGNDKSIKCEQNLGHDTMYWYKQDSKKFLKIMFSYNNKELIINETVPNRFSPKSPDKAHLNLHINSLELGDSAVYFCASSQVGVSTGELFFGEGSRLTVL.

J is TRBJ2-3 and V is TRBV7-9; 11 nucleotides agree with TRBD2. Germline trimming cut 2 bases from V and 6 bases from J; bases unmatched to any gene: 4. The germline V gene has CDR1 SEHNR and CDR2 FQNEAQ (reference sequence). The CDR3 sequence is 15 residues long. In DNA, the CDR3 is TGTGCCAGCAGCTTATCACTAGCGGGAGTTGATACGCAGTATTTT. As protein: CASSLSLAGVDTQYF.

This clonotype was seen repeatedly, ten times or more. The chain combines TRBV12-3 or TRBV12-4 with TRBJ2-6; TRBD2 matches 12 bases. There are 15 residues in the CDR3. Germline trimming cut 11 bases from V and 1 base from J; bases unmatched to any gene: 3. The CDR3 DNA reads TGTGCCGCTAGCGGGAGGGAATCTGGGGCCAACGTCCTGACTTTC. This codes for CAASGRESGANVLTF.

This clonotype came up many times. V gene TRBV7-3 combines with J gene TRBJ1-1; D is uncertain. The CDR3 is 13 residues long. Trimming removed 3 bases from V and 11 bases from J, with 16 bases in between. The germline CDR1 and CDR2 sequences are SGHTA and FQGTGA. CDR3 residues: CASSFFQAGPAFF. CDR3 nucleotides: TGTGCCAGCAGCTTTTTCCAGGCAGGCCCGGCTTTCTTT.

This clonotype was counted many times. The CDR3: CASSWKSTGELFF. CDR3 in DNA: TGTGCCAGCTCATGGAAAAGCACCGGGGAGCTGTTTTTT. This chain connects TRBV18 to TRBJ2-2; D gene unclear. Germline V gene data show CDR1 as KGHSH and CDR2 as LQKENI. The CDR3 is made up of 13 amino acids. The V end was cut by 5 bases, the J end by 4 bases, with 8 bases between. Full variable domain (rest looked up from reference TRBV18 and TRBJ2-2): NAGVMQNPRHLVRRRGQEARLRCSPMKGHSHVYWYRQLPEEGLKFMVYLQKENIIDESGMPKERFSAEFPKEGPSILRIQQVVRGDSAAYFCASSWKSTGELFFGEGSRLTVL.

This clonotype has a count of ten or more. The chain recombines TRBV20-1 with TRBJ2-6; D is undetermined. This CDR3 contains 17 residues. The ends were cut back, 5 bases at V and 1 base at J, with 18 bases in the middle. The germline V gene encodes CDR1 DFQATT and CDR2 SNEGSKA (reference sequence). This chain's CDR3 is CSAPPQNMESGANVLTF. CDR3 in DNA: TGCAGTGCTCCTCCCCAAAATATGGAATCTGGGGCCAACGTCCTGACTTTC.

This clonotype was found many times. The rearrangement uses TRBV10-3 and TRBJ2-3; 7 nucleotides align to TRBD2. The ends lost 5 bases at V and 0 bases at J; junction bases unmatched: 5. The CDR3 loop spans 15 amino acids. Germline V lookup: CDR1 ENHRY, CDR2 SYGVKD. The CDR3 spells CAISSQRGSTDTQYF. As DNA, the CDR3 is TGTGCCATCAGTTCCCAGCGGGGAAGCACAGATACGCAGTATTTT.

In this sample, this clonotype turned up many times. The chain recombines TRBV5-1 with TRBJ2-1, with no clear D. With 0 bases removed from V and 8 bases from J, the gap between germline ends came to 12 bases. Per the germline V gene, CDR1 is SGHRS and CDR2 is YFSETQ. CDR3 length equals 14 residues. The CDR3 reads CASSLGIRLYEQFF. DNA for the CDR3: TGCGCCAGCAGCTTGGGGATCCGTCTCTATGAGCAGTTCTTC.

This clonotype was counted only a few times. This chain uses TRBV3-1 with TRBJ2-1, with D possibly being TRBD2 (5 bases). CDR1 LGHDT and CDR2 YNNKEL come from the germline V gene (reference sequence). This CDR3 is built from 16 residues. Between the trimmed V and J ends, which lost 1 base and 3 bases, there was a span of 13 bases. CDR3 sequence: CASSQGVGVGYNEQFF. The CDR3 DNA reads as TGTGCCAGCAGCCAAGGAGTGGGAGTAGGCTACAATGAGCAGTTCTTC.